Ten or more counts support the clone carrying this T cell receptor beta chain. As yet, its antigen is unknown. V was pared by 0 bases and J by 4 bases, with 12 bases between. Germline V gene lookup returns CDR1 DFQATT and CDR2 SNEGSKA (reference sequence). CDR3 length: 14 residues. These data originate in a study of T cells in Graves' hyperthyroidism and ophthalmopathy. General observations from the study: Most expanded thyroid clonotypes above 0.001 recurred in blood. Ophthalmopathy, which appeared later, was predicted by the model a median roughly 6.4 months before onset.

Amplified regions were TCR beta CDR3 sequences from RNA transcripts. The study used the HTBI primer set for a first-round RT-PCR of the TCR CDR3. TCRdb fed the multiplex PCR reads into MiXCR, producing one record per CDR3 protein. The sample carries 530,000 or so distinct CDR3 sequences, approximately 25% recorded once. With duration under 3 months, ophthalmopathy was active: Clinical Activity Score at least 3, NOSPECS at least 4. Clinical symptoms, serum thyroxine, TRAb, thyroid ultrasound and orbital computed tomography informed diagnoses. V is TRBV20-1 and J is TRBJ1-1; possible D gene TRBD1, 5 bases. Sequencing was carried out using blood. This TCR was sampled from a woman aged 25-40 years with Graves' ophthalmopathy. The CDR3 DNA sequence: TGCAGTGCTAGAGATGTCGGGGCCACCACTGAAGCTTTCTTT. This codes for CSARDVGATTEAFF.